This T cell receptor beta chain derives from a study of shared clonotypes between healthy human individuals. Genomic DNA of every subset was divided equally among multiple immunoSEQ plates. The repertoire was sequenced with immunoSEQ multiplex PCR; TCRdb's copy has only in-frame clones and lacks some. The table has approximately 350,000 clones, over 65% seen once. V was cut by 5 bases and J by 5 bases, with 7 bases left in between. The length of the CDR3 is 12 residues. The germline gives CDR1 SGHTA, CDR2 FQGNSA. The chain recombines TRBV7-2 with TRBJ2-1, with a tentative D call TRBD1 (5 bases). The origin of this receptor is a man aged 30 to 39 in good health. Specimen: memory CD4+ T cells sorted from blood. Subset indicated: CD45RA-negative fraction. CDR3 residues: CASSRQHNEQFF. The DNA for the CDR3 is TGTGCCAGCAGCCGACAGCACAATGAGCAGTTCTTC.